The 31 T cell receptor beta chains in this list originate from one sample, sequenced in a study of CD8 T cells in ankylosing spondylitis. In TCRdb, the 5' RACE reads were re-called with MiXCR into one record per CDR3 protein. The top ten hold 0.85% to 1% of the sample, which has around 450,000 distinct CDR3 sequences, about 24% seen once. Whole-study findings and limits: Typical of ankylosing spondylitis blood, it appeared, was a TCR beta motif of under 10 highly homologous variants.

Their specific antigens are unknown. The sample taken for sequencing was blood, either unsorted or a sorted T cell fraction (not recorded which). All receptors come from a male donor with ankylosing spondylitis.

CDR3 nucleotide sequence: TGTGCCACCTCGGTGGGAAGGAACACCGGGGAGCTGTTTTTT. This gives the protein CATSVGRNTGELFF. This chain uses TRBV19 with TRBJ2-2; no definite D call. Germline loops: CDR1 LNHDA, CDR2 SQIVND (reference sequence). The V and J ends lost 10 bases and 1 base respectively, with 13 bases between them. CDR3 length: 14 amino acids.

CDR3 in DNA: TGTGCCAGCAGTGTGGGACAGGGAGGACAGCCCCAGCATTTT. Translated: CASSVGQGGQPQHF. The V gene is TRBV2, the J gene TRBJ1-5, with 9 bases that match TRBD1. V shed 4 bases and J 7 bases; nucleotides not matched to a gene: 5. Germline lookup yields CDR1 SNHLY and CDR2 FYNNEI. CDR3 size: 14 residues.

This clonotype was seen only a few times. This sequence joins TRBV12-3 or TRBV12-4 and TRBJ1-4; D uncertain. V gave up 6 bases and J gave up 1 base, with 12 bases separating them. The CDR3 covers 15 residues. CDR3 DNA: TGTGCCAGCAGCTCGGGCTTAGGAACTAATGAAAAACTGTTTTTT. The encoded protein is CASSSGLGTNEKLFF.

Only a few counts were recorded for this clonotype. V usage is TRBV5-1 and J usage is TRBJ2-1, with 9 positions matching TRBD2. After removal of 1 base from V and 6 bases from J, the junction contained 5 bases not matched to a gene. This CDR3 is built from 15 residues. Germline V gene sequence: CDR1 SGHRS, CDR2 YFSETQ. CDR3 loop: CASSLLAGLGNEQFF. DNA for the CDR3: TGCGCCAGCAGCTTGCTAGCGGGACTCGGCAATGAGCAGTTCTTC.

The rearrangement uses TRBV7-8 and TRBJ1-1; the D is unclear. V was pared by 1 base and J by 1 base, with 7 bases between. This CDR3 has 14 residues. Looked up from germline, CDR1 is SGHVS and CDR2 is FQNEAQ. The CDR3 protein is CASSLDLRNTEAFF. DNA of the CDR3: TGTGCCAGCAGCTTAGATTTGAGGAACACTGAAGCTTTCTTT.

The chain couples TRBV7-9 to TRBJ2-7, with a tentative D call TRBD2 (6 bases). V lost 5 bases and J lost 6, with 17 bases in between. The germline V gene has CDR1 SEHNR and CDR2 FQNEAQ (reference sequence). This CDR3 contains 14 residues. The CDR3 DNA reads as TGTGCCAGCAGCCTCGGAGGGATAGCGGTCGAGCAGTACTTC. Amino acids: CASSLGGIAVEQYF.

This clonotype was seen only a few times. The chain couples TRBV12-3 or TRBV12-4 to TRBJ1-3; D ambiguous. Trimming left V 3 bases short and J 4 bases short, with 7 bases between. The length of the CDR3 is 13 residues. The DNA for the CDR3 is TGTGCCAGCAGTTTCATCGCCGGAAACACCATATATTTT. Amino acid sequence: CASSFIAGNTIYF.

The gene calls are TRBV11-2 and TRBJ2-2; D possibly uses TRBD1 or TRBD2 (5 bases each). This CDR3 spans 13 amino acids. Germline lookup yields CDR1 SGHAT and CDR2 FQNNGV. Trimming stripped 3 bases from V and 8 bases from J, with 10 bases between. In DNA form, the CDR3 reads TGTGCCAGCAGCTTTACTTGGGGGGGGGAGCTGTTTTTT. Its protein product is CASSFTWGGELFF.

This clonotype was detected only a few times. The chain recombines TRBV5-1 with TRBJ2-1; 11 nucleotides line up with TRBD2. V shed 5 bases, J shed 3 bases, and the junction held 1 base outside the gene matches. Germline V gives CDR1 SGHRS, CDR2 YFSETQ. The CDR3 runs 14 residues. CDR3 amino acids: CASRTSGDYNEQFF. CDR3 coding DNA: TGCGCCAGCAGGACTAGCGGGGACTACAATGAGCAGTTCTTC.

V and J are TRBV20-1 and TRBJ1-1, with D hard to call. V was cut by 5 bases and J by 1 base, with 14 bases left in between. CDR3 length equals 14 residues. Germline V gene sequence: CDR1 DFQATT, CDR2 SNEGSKA (reference sequence). The CDR3 region has the DNA TGCAGTGCTCCCCAGTTTGGGAAGAACACTGAAGCTTTCTTT. Translation gives CSAPQFGKNTEAFF.

This clonotype was detected a few times. This chain links TRBV5-1 with TRBJ2-7, with D perhaps TRBD2 (6 bases). This CDR3 is built from 14 residues. Germline V gene data show CDR1 as SGHRS and CDR2 as YFSETQ. Trimming left V 5 bases short and J 0 bases short, with 12 bases between. The CDR3 coding sequence is TGCGCCAGCAGGGCGACTAGTCCCTCCTACGAGCAGTACTTC. Translating it yields CASRATSPSYEQYF.

The chain is built from TRBV11-2 and TRBJ2-3; unclear D gene. Trimming shortened V by 5 bases and J by 6 bases, and 9 bases separated the two germline ends. In germline, CDR1 is SGHAT, CDR2 FQNNGV. This CDR3 contains 12 residues. DNA of the CDR3: TGTGCCAGCAGCGCCGCACCGGATACGCAGTATTTT. Protein: CASSAAPDTQYF. Filled out from reference TRBV11-2 and TRBJ2-3, the complete variable domain reads EAGVAQSPRYKIIEKRQSVAFWCNPISGHATLYWYQQILGQGPKLLIQFQNNGVVDDSQLPKDRFSAERLKGVDSTLKIQPAKLEDSAVYLCASSAAPDTQYFGPGTRLTVL.

V and J are TRBV4-1 and TRBJ2-1, with TRBD2 as a possible D gene (5 bases). From germline, CDR1 is MGHRA and CDR2 YSYEKL. The V end lost 0 bases, the J end lost 9 bases, and 24 bases lay between the germline ends. The CDR3 covers 18 residues. CDR3 in amino acids: CASSQDGPGGVRFGEQFF. In nucleotides, the CDR3 is TGCGCCAGCAGCCAAGACGGCCCAGGAGGAGTAAGGTTCGGTGAGCAGTTCTTC.

A note on this clonotype: Since the CDR3 does not end with the conserved phenylalanine or tryptophan, this likely comes from a read error. The chain links TRBV15 to TRBJ2-1; perhaps TRBD1 as D (6 bases). Trimming pared 0 bases from V and 4 bases from J, leaving 10 bases between. The germline V gene encodes CDR1 LNHNV and CDR2 YYDKDF (reference sequence). CDR3 length equals 15 residues. Written as DNA, the CDR3 is TGTGCCACCAGCAGAGATAACAGGGAGTACAATGAGCAGTTCTTA. It codes for CATSRDNREYNEQFL.

This chain connects TRBV2 to TRBJ1-4; D might be TRBD1 (6 bases). CDR3 length: 15 residues. Trimming took 6 bases from V and 2 from J, leaving 13 bases between them. Germline values: CDR1 SNHLY, CDR2 FYNNEI. In nucleotides, the CDR3 is TGTGCCAGCAGAAGTAGGGGGAGCACTAATGAAAAACTGTTTTTT. Translation: CASRSRGSTNEKLFF.

The V and J genes are TRBV5-1 and TRBJ1-4; 9 bases align to TRBD1. CDR1 is SGHRS, CDR2 YFSETQ, per germline. The trim removed 4 bases at V and 7 bases at J, leaving 8 bases unmatched. The CDR3 totals 15 residues. The CDR3 reads CASSETGTGFEKLFF. CDR3 DNA sequence: TGCGCCAGCAGCGAAACCGGGACAGGGTTTGAAAAACTGTTTTTT.

This sequence joins TRBV4-2 and TRBJ2-2, with 7 positions matching TRBD1. In germline, CDR1 is LGHNA, CDR2 YNFKEQ. V dropped 0 bases and J dropped 5; count of bases not matched to a gene: 12. There are 18 residues in the CDR3. The CDR3 region is CASSQDRGIGGPTGELFF. CDR3 sequence (DNA): TGTGCCAGCAGCCAAGATCGAGGAATAGGGGGCCCGACCGGGGAGCTGTTTTTT.

Only a few counts were recorded for this clonotype. CDR3 sequence reads: CASSALRPLVDTQYF. DNA of the CDR3: TGTGCCAGCAGCGCCCTCCGGCCTTTAGTAGATACGCAGTATTTT. This chain joins TRBV11-2 and TRBJ2-3; no clear D gene. Between the trimmed V and J ends, which lost 5 bases and 5 bases, there was a span of 17 bases. The germline CDR1 and CDR2 sequences are SGHAT and FQNNGV. This CDR3 region has 15 residues.

The CDR3 loop is CASRWLQGSYEQYF. The DNA of the CDR3 is TGCGCCAGCAGGTGGTTGCAGGGTTCCTACGAGCAGTACTTC. The chain joins TRBV10-2 to TRBJ2-7, with D possibly being TRBD1 (5 bases). The germline V and J ends were trimmed by 6 bases and 1 base, with 13 bases remaining between them. The CDR3 is 14 amino acids. Germline V gene sequence: CDR1 WSHSY, CDR2 SAAADI.

The chain couples TRBV12-3 or TRBV12-4 to TRBJ1-6, with unresolved D. Deletions cut 1 base from V and 3 bases from J, with 13 bases between. This CDR3 is 17 amino acids long. The CDR3: CASSLVARGGYNSPLHF. The CDR3 nucleotides are TGTGCCAGCAGTTTAGTTGCCCGGGGAGGCTATAATTCACCCCTCCACTTT.

This sequence joins TRBV9 and TRBJ2-7; a weak D match, TRBD2 (7 bases). The CDR3 length is 16 residues. Germline CDR1 is SGDLS and CDR2 is YYNGEE. V shed 0 bases and J shed 0 bases, with 13 bases lying between them. As DNA, the CDR3 is TGTGCCAGCAGCGTAGGGGGGCAGCGGGACTCCTACGAGCAGTACTTC. Translation gives CASSVGGQRDSYEQYF.

This clonotype was counted a few times. This chain links TRBV12-3 or TRBV12-4 with TRBJ1-5; 8 bases agree with TRBD1. Trimming cost V 5 bases and J 11 bases; bases outside gene matches: 11. The CDR3 totals 14 residues. CDR3: CASSVTGVPWSQHF. The CDR3 DNA is TGTGCCAGCAGTGTGACAGGGGTCCCGTGGTCCCAGCATTTT.

This chain connects TRBV6-5 to TRBJ2-5; D gene ambiguous. Germline loops: CDR1 MNHEY, CDR2 SVGAGI. Trimming took off 5 bases at V and 4 bases at J, with 14 bases between the two ends. The length of the CDR3 is 14 residues. The CDR3 region is CASSTTRALETQYF. The DNA of the CDR3 is TGTGCCAGCAGTACTACCCGTGCTTTAGAGACCCAGTACTTC.

The chain couples TRBV20-1 to TRBJ2-7; weak D call: TRBD2 (6 bases). CDR3 size: 20 residues. Germline V gene lookup returns CDR1 DFQATT and CDR2 SNEGSKA (reference sequence). The V end was cut by 4 bases, the J end by 9 bases, with 40 bases between. CDR3 in DNA: TGCAGTGCTATTCAGATAGCGGAACCACCACCTCGACGAAATGAGACGTGGCAGTACGTC. It encodes CSAIQIAEPPPRRNETWQYV.

This chain connects TRBV21-1 to TRBJ2-7; no check of the table's D call, TRBD2, against the DNA was made. TRBV21-1 is a listed pseudogene. This CDR3 has 17 residues. The DNA for the CDR3 is TGTGCCAGCACCTCGACTAGCGGGAGCAATCTCACCTACGAGCAGTACGTC. It is translated as CASTSTSGSNLTYEQYV.

This clonotype was seen only once. The DNA of the CDR3 is TGTGCCAGTCTTTCCTCCAGTTGGTATGGCTACACCTTC. Protein: CASLSSSWYGYTF. This chain links TRBV6-1 with TRBJ1-2; D is unresolved. V lost 9 bases, J lost 5 bases, and 16 bases lay in between. The CDR3 runs to 13 residues. Germline V gene data show CDR1 as MNHNS and CDR2 as SASEGT.

This clonotype was observed a few times. The chain links TRBV24-1 to TRBJ1-1; D remains ambiguous. The CDR3 is 13 amino acids. V was clipped by 5 bases and J by 2 bases, with 8 bases between them. Germline V lookup: CDR1 KGHDR, CDR2 SFDVKD. As DNA, the CDR3 is TGTGCCACCAGTGGTGCCCCTAACACTGAAGCTTTCTTT. Translated: CATSGAPNTEAFF.

This chain uses TRBV24-1 with TRBJ2-1; 10 bases agree with TRBD2. The CDR3 is 15 amino acids. The J segment lost 5 bases and the V segment lost 7 bases, leaving 7 bases of the junction unmatched. Germline lookup yields CDR1 KGHDR and CDR2 SFDVKD. The DNA of the CDR3 is TGTGCCACCAGCCAAACTAGCGGGATAAACAATGAGCAGTTCTTC. It is translated as CATSQTSGINNEQFF.

The chain joins TRBV24-1 to TRBJ1-5; TRBD1 is a possible D gene (5 bases). The ends were cut back, 4 bases at V and 5 bases at J, with 20 bases in the middle. Per the germline V gene, CDR1 is KGHDR and CDR2 is SFDVKD. The CDR3 is made up of 17 amino acids. The CDR3 DNA reads TGTGCCACCAGTGACCCCCGGGGCCCAAGTCCACATCAGCCCCAGCATTTT. Translated: CATSDPRGPSPHQPQHF.

This clonotype was counted a few times. V and J are TRBV15 and TRBJ2-3; D might be TRBD2 (5 bases). Trimming took off 1 base at V and 0 bases at J, with 5 bases between the two ends. The CDR3 consists of 14 residues. Germline V gene data show CDR1 as LNHNV and CDR2 as YYDKDF (reference sequence). The CDR3 DNA is TGTGCCACCAGCAGAGGGGAGAGCACAGATACGCAGTATTTT. This encodes CATSRGESTDTQYF.

This clonotype came up a few times. This chain uses TRBV10-2 with TRBJ2-3; TRBD1 agrees at 8 bases. The CDR3 has 16 amino acids. Looked up from germline, CDR1 is WSHSY and CDR2 is SAAADI. V shed 3 bases, J shed 0 bases, and the junction held 5 bases outside the gene matches. The CDR3 nucleotides are TGCGCCAGCAGTGACCCAGGGGGCGTTAGCACAGATACGCAGTATTTT. Protein product: CASSDPGGVSTDTQYF.